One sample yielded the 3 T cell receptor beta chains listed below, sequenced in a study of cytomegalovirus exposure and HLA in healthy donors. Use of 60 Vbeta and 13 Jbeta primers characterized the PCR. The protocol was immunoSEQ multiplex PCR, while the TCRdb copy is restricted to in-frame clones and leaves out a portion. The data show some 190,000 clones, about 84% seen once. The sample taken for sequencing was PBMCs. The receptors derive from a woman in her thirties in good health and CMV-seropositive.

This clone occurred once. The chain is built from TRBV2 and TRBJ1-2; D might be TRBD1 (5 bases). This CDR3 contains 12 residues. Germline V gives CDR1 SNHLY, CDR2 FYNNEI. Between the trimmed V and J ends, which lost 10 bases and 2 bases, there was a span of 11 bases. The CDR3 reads CATSEGNYGYTF. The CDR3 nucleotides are TGTGCCACCTCGGAGGGGAACTATGGCTACACCTTC.

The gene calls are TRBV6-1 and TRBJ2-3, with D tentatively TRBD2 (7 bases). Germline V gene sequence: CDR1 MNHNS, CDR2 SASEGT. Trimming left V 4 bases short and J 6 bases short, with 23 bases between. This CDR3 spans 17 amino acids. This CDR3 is CASSVGGGAVKTDTQYF. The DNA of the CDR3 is TGTGCCAGCAGTGTGGGGGGGGGCGCCGTAAAGACGGATACGCAGTATTTT.

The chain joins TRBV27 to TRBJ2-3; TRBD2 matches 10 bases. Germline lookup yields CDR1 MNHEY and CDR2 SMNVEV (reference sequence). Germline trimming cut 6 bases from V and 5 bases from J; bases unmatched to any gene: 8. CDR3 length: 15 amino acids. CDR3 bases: TGTGCCAGCAGAAAAAGCGGGGGGGCAAAAGATACGCAGTATTTT. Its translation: CASRKSGGAKDTQYF.